At least ten counts were recorded for the clone carrying this T cell receptor (beta chain). Its antigen is not known. V lost 4 bases and J 0 bases, leaving 15 bases between the germline ends. In germline, CDR1 is MNHEY, CDR2 SMNVEV (reference sequence). This CDR3 has 17 amino acids. Documented time point: newly diagnosed GD, antithyroid drugs for less than 3 months. The TCR library was made from RNA that had been extracted from PBMCs in TRIzol. This entry is derived from a study of regulatory T cells in long-lasting Graves disease. Study-wide findings and caveats: Persistent Graves' patients had lower TCR diversity than newly diagnosed ones. TRBV28, TRBJ1-2 and TRBJ2-5 emerged as the favored segments in persistent disease.

In building TCR beta libraries, iRepertoire HTBI primers were used together with Arm-PCR of CDR3 regions. TCRdb redid the calling of the multiplex PCR reads with MiXCR, one entry per CDR3 protein. Of approximately 400,000 distinct CDR3 sequences in the sample, about 16% were seen once. This sequence originates from a female donor with Graves disease. The chain carries TRBV27 and TRBJ2-2, with D perhaps matching TRBD1 (6 bases). The source material was peripheral blood mononuclear cells (PBMCs), sampled at new diagnosis, from a patient treated with antithyroid drugs. The CDR3 DNA sequence: TGTGCCAGCAGTTGGTACAGCAGGGGTCCGAACACCGGGGAGCTGTTTTTT. This translates into CASSWYSRGPNTGELFF.